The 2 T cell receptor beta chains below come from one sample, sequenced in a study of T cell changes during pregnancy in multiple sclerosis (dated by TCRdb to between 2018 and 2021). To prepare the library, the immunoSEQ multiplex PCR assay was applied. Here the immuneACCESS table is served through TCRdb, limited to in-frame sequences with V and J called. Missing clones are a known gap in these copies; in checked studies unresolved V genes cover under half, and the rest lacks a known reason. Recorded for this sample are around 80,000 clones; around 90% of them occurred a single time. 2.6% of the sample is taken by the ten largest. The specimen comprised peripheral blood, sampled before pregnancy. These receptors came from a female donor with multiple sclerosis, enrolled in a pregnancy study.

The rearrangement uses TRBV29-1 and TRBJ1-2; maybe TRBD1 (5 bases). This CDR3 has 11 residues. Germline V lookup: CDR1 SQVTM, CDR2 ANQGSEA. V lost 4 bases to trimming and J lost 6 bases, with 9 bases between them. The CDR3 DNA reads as TGCAGCGTTGGAGCGACAGATGGCTACACCTTC. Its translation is CSVGATDGYTF.

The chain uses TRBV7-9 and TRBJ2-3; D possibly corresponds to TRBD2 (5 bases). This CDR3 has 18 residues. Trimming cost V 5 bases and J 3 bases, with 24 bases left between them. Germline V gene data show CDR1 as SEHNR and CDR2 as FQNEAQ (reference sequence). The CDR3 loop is CASSLLGVPLATTDTQYF. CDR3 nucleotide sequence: TGTGCCAGCAGCCTACTCGGGGTTCCCTTGGCCACTACAGATACGCAGTATTTT.